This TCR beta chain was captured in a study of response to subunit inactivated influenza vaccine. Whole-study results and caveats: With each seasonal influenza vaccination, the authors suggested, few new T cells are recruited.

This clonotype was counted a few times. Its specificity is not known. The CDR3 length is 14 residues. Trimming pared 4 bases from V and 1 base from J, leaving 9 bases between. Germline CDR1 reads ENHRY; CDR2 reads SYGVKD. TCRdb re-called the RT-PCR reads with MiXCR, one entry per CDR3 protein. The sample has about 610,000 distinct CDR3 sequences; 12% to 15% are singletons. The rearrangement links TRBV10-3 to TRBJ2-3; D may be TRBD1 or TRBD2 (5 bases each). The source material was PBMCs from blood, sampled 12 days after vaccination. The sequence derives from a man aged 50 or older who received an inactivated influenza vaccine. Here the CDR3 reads CAISARDGTDTQYF. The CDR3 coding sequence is TGTGCCATCAGTGCCCGGGACGGCACAGATACGCAGTATTTT.